The rows below give T cell receptor beta chains drawn from one sample of a study of identical twins. TCRdb recomputed calls from the 5' RACE reads with MiXCR, one row per CDR3 protein. The sample has 690,000 or so distinct CDR3 sequences, roughly 6% seen once. The sample taken for sequencing was naive T cells sorted from blood. All receptors derive from a man younger than 35 in good health. Both conserved end residues are part of each CDR3. Fields, in order: V gene, D gene, clone size, J gene, CDR3 DNA, CDR3 protein. D genes are given only for firm matches. Clone size is given for some rows only: seen once, a few or many times, or a class if the clone is expanded.

v_call: TRBV24-1; d_call: TRBD2; clone_size: many; j_call: TRBJ2-3; cdr3_nt: TGTGCCACCAGTGGAAGCGGGAGGTACACAGATACGCAGTATTTT; cdr3_aa: CATSGSGRYTDTQYF
v_call: TRBV15; d_call: -; clone_size: few; j_call: TRBJ1-5; cdr3_nt: TGTGCCACCAGCGGCCACTACAGCCAGCCCCAGCATTTT; cdr3_aa: CATSGHYSQPQHF
v_call: TRBV27; d_call: -; clone_size: many; j_call: TRBJ1-6; cdr3_nt: TGTGCCAGCAGTTTGGGGTGGGAGGGCGTCATTAATTCACCCCTCCACTTT; cdr3_aa: CASSLGWEGVINSPLHF
v_call: TRBV6-1; d_call: TRBD1; clone_size: many; j_call: TRBJ2-7; cdr3_nt: TGTGCCAGCAGAGACCGACAGGGTAAAGGCTACGAGCAGTACTTC; cdr3_aa: CASRDRQGKGYEQYF
v_call: TRBV7-2; d_call: -; clone_size: -; j_call: TRBJ2-3; cdr3_nt: TGTGCCAGCAGCTTACGGGGGGACAGGCATACAGATACGCAGTATTTT; cdr3_aa: CASSLRGDRHTDTQYF
v_call: TRBV12-3/TRBV12-4; d_call: -; clone_size: many; j_call: TRBJ2-3; cdr3_nt: TGTGCCAGCAGGTCTCTAGCGTTGGGCACAGATACGCAGTATTTT; cdr3_aa: CASRSLALGTDTQYF
v_call: TRBV27; d_call: TRBD2; clone_size: many; j_call: TRBJ2-1; cdr3_nt: TGTGCCAGCAGTCCTCGACTAGCGGGAAAAATCAATGAGCAGTTCTTC; cdr3_aa: CASSPRLAGKINEQFF
v_call: TRBV30; d_call: TRBD2; clone_size: -; j_call: TRBJ2-1; cdr3_nt: TGTGCCTGGAGGATGGCGGGAGGGCTGTGGGAGCAGTTCTTC; cdr3_aa: CAWRMAGGLWEQFF
v_call: TRBV5-1; d_call: TRBD1; clone_size: -; j_call: TRBJ1-2; cdr3_nt: TGCGCCAGCAGCTCGACAGGGTCAGGCTACACCTTC; cdr3_aa: CASSSTGSGYTF
v_call: TRBV10-3; d_call: -; clone_size: many; j_call: TRBJ2-7; cdr3_nt: TGTGCCATCAGTGAGTCAAGTCATTCCACCTACGAGCAGTACTTC; cdr3_aa: CAISESSHSTYEQYF
v_call: TRBV12-3/TRBV12-4; d_call: TRBD2; clone_size: few; j_call: TRBJ2-3; cdr3_nt: TGTGCCAGCAGCCTGACTAGCGGACGTACGCAGTATTTT; cdr3_aa: CASSLTSGRTQYF
v_call: TRBV19; d_call: -; clone_size: -; j_call: TRBJ2-1; cdr3_nt: TGTGCCAGTAGTATAATACGGGGGAATGAGCAGTTCTTC; cdr3_aa: CASSIIRGNEQFF
v_call: TRBV6-5; d_call: -; clone_size: many; j_call: TRBJ2-7; cdr3_nt: TGTGCCAGCAGGGCCTTAGGGGGACAGCAGTACTTC; cdr3_aa: CASRALGGQQYF
v_call: TRBV2; d_call: -; clone_size: few; j_call: TRBJ1-5; cdr3_nt: TGTGCCAGCAGTGAAGCCGCCAGGGGTAGCAATCAGCCCCAGCATTTT; cdr3_aa: CASSEAARGSNQPQHF
v_call: TRBV6-5; d_call: -; clone_size: many; j_call: TRBJ1-5; cdr3_nt: TGTGCCAGCTCCTATGGAGGTAGCAATCAGCCCCAGCATTTT; cdr3_aa: CASSYGGSNQPQHF
v_call: TRBV28; d_call: TRBD2; clone_size: many; j_call: TRBJ2-1; cdr3_nt: TGTGCCAGCAGTTTCACCAGGACTAGCGGGAGTATCAATGAGCAGTTCTTC; cdr3_aa: CASSFTRTSGSINEQFF
v_call: TRBV12-3/TRBV12-4; d_call: -; clone_size: -; j_call: TRBJ2-1; cdr3_nt: TGTGCCAGCACTAAAATCGGAGACAATGAGCAGTTCTTC; cdr3_aa: CASTKIGDNEQFF
v_call: TRBV15; d_call: -; clone_size: -; j_call: TRBJ2-2; cdr3_nt: TGTGCCACCAGCAGGATCCGTTGGGGGGACGGGGAGCTGTTTTTT; cdr3_aa: CATSRIRWGDGELFF
v_call: TRBV6-5; d_call: TRBD1; clone_size: few; j_call: TRBJ1-4; cdr3_nt: TGTGCCAGCAGTTCAACACAGGGGGGAAGTGAAAAACTGTTTTTT; cdr3_aa: CASSSTQGGSEKLFF
v_call: TRBV29-1; d_call: TRBD2; clone_size: many; j_call: TRBJ2-7; cdr3_nt: TGCAGCGTTGAAGCGAGCGGGAGGCCCCCTTACGAGCAGTACTTC; cdr3_aa: CSVEASGRPPYEQYF
v_call: TRBV20-1; d_call: TRBD2; clone_size: many; j_call: TRBJ2-7; cdr3_nt: TGCAGTGCCCTGAGGGGCCTAGCGGGCTACGAGCAGTACTTC; cdr3_aa: CSALRGLAGYEQYF
v_call: TRBV11-1; d_call: -; clone_size: few; j_call: TRBJ2-1; cdr3_nt: TGTGCCAGCAGCTTAGCCCCACGGGGGAGCTCCTACAATGAGCAGTTCTTC; cdr3_aa: CASSLAPRGSSYNEQFF
v_call: TRBV29-1; d_call: TRBD2; clone_size: -; j_call: TRBJ2-7; cdr3_nt: TGCAGCGTATCCGTAGCGGGAGAAGGGTACGAGCAGTACTTC; cdr3_aa: CSVSVAGEGYEQYF
v_call: TRBV15; d_call: -; clone_size: few; j_call: TRBJ1-2; cdr3_nt: TGTGCCACCAGCAGAGATTATCCTGGGCGGTCAACAGGGATCAACTATGGCTACACCTTC; cdr3_aa: CATSRDYPGRSTGINYGYTF
v_call: TRBV7-9; d_call: -; clone_size: once; j_call: TRBJ2-2; cdr3_nt: TGTGCCAGCAGCTTCCCCGACAGCGGAATGGACACCGGGGAGCTGTTTTTT; cdr3_aa: CASSFPDSGMDTGELFF
v_call: TRBV7-6; d_call: -; clone_size: many; j_call: TRBJ1-1; cdr3_nt: TGTGCCAGCAGCTTAGAAACAGGAGCGTCCCGAGGGGCTTTCTTT; cdr3_aa: CASSLETGASRGAFF
v_call: TRBV5-1; d_call: -; clone_size: few; j_call: TRBJ1-4; cdr3_nt: TGCGCCAGCAGCCTGTCCGGGGGAGCTAATGAAAAACTGTTTTTT; cdr3_aa: CASSLSGGANEKLFF
v_call: TRBV28; d_call: -; clone_size: few; j_call: TRBJ2-7; cdr3_nt: TGTGCCAGCAGTTTAATGGGGGGTAGCTCCTACGAGCAGTACTTC; cdr3_aa: CASSLMGGSSYEQYF
v_call: TRBV20-1; d_call: -; clone_size: few; j_call: TRBJ2-1; cdr3_nt: TGCAGTGCTAGAGATCAGGGGGACTCCCAGTTCTTC; cdr3_aa: CSARDQGDSQFF
v_call: TRBV6-5; d_call: -; clone_size: -; j_call: TRBJ1-2; cdr3_nt: TGTGCCAGCAGACTTACATCGGGTAGCGGCTACACCTTC; cdr3_aa: CASRLTSGSGYTF
v_call: TRBV18; d_call: -; clone_size: -; j_call: TRBJ2-5; cdr3_nt: TGTGCCAGCTCACCAAAACTCCAAGAGACCCAGTACTTC; cdr3_aa: CASSPKLQETQYF
v_call: TRBV20-1; d_call: TRBD1; clone_size: few; j_call: TRBJ2-1; cdr3_nt: TGCAGTGCTAGAGATGGGACAGACTACAATGAGCAGTTCTTC; cdr3_aa: CSARDGTDYNEQFF
v_call: TRBV2; d_call: TRBD1; clone_size: few; j_call: TRBJ1-3; cdr3_nt: TGTGCCAGCAGCCTGGACAGGAGGGCTGGAAACACCATATATTTT; cdr3_aa: CASSLDRRAGNTIYF
v_call: TRBV20-1; d_call: -; clone_size: many; j_call: TRBJ2-1; cdr3_nt: TGCAGTGCTAACCGGGACTCCTCCTACAATGAGCAGTTCTTC; cdr3_aa: CSANRDSSYNEQFF
v_call: TRBV6-1; d_call: -; clone_size: many; j_call: TRBJ1-5; cdr3_nt: TGTGCCAGCAGCCTCTTGGAACATCAGCCCCAGCATTTT; cdr3_aa: CASSLLEHQPQHF
v_call: TRBV4-2; d_call: TRBD2; clone_size: few; j_call: TRBJ2-2; cdr3_nt: TGTGCCAGCAGCCCCGAGGGCCCAGCGGGAGTACGCACCGGGGAGCTGTTTTTT; cdr3_aa: CASSPEGPAGVRTGELFF
v_call: TRBV28; d_call: TRBD1; clone_size: many; j_call: TRBJ2-1; cdr3_nt: TGTGCCAGCAGTCGGACAGGGCTCAATGAGCAGTTCTTC; cdr3_aa: CASSRTGLNEQFF